This TCR beta chain was captured by sequencing in a study of T cell repertoires in cytomegalovirus infection (dated by TCRdb to the late 2010s). With respect to the entire study: Because public TCR beta signatures pointed to carriage of CMV infection together with the matching HLA type, the HLA type of each donor mattered for the analysis.

Overall study results and their limits: Cumulative frequency of public TCR beta family members discriminated carriers of CMV infection plus the relevant HLA type in this cohort and an independent roughly 320-donor cohort. The ex vivo response was dominated by HLA-C-restricted CMV-specific TCR beta clonotypes, which also provided the single most frequent clonotype in two of eight donors.

The CDR3 sequence holds 16 residues, the cysteine and phenylalanine included. Of all the DNA, just the CDR3 is kept, 48 bases in frame from base 1. Trimming at the junction amounts to 3 bases on V and 4 bases on J, and the germline ends lie 13 bases apart. Sequencing took place on an Illumina HiSeq 1500. Starting from the raw public reads, TCRdb applied fastp trimming at Q25, assembled clones with MiXCR and retained in-frame beta chains. Duplicate CDR3 protein sequences are folded into a single record with the most common DNA and genes. Within this sample are approximately 500,000 distinct CDR3 sequences, with approximately 16% of them counted one time only. The ten largest clonotypes hold roughly a quarter of the sample. This clonotype showed up just a few times. Its recognized antigen is unknown. No qualities accompany the bases; no much larger clone lies one base away.

The chain joins TRBV12-3 or TRBV12-4 to TRBJ2-6; possibly the D gene is TRBD2, per 5 matching bases. This sequence originates from a human donor in good health (CMV status not recorded). Some clones in this sample may be carry-over from other donors' samples. The sequenced material came from CD8+ T cells from PBMCs. The CDR3 corresponds to CASSFLGIMGANVLTF. The sequence in DNA is TGTGCCAGCAGTTTTCTCGGGATTATGGGGGCCAACGTCCTGACTTTC.